This T cell receptor beta chain was sequenced for a study of glioma-infiltrating T cells. Study-level points and caveats: Tissue-blood divergence was below expectation in non-neoplastic patients, above in gliomas.

Amplification of TCR alpha and beta CDR3 regions from RNA used iRepertoire nested multiplex PCR. For one-step reverse transcription and amplification, 100-400 ng of tissue mRNA or PBMC total RNA was used. TCRdb reprocessed the multiplex PCR reads with MiXCR, giving one entry per CDR3 protein. In the table there are about 180,000 distinct CDR3 sequences, more than 35% of which are singletons. The table lists this clonotype with a few counts. As yet, its antigen is unknown. Sequences were obtained from glioma tissue, nonneoplastic brain tissue, or PBMCs (not recorded which). This TCR came from a human donor with low-grade glioma or glioblastoma, undergoing nonglioma brain surgery, or in good health (not recorded which).

The chain's CDR3 is CSVGGTEAFF. The CDR3, as DNA: TGCAGCGTTGGTGGGACTGAAGCTTTCTTT. The V gene is TRBV29-1, the J gene TRBJ1-1, with D uncertain. Between the trimmed V and J ends, which lost 4 bases and 5 bases, there was a span of 5 bases. CDR3 length equals 10 residues. Germline V CDR1 and CDR2: SQVTM, ANQGSEA.